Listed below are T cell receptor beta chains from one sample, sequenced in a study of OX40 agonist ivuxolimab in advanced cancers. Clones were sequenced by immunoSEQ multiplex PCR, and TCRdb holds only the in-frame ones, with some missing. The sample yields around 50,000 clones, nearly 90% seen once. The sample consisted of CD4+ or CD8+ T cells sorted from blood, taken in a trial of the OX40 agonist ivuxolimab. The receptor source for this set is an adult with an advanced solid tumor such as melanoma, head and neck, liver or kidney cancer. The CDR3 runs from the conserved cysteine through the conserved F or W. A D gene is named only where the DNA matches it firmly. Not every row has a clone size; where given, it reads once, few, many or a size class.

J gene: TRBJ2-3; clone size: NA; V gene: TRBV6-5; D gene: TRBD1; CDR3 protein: CASSWIGQGTQYF; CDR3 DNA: TGTGCCAGCAGTTGGATTGGACAGGGAACGCAGTATTTT
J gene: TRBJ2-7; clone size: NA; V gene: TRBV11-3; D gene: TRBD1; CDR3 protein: CASSLDRGTGGVYEQYF; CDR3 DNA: TGTGCCAGCAGCTTAGATCGTGGTACAGGGGGTGTCTACGAGCAGTACTTC
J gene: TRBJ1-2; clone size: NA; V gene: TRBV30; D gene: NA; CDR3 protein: CAWRAAGGLGGYTF; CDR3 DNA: TGTGCCTGGAGGGCCGCGGGAGGGTTGGGAGGCTACACCTTC
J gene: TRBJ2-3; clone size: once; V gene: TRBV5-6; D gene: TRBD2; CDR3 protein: CASSLGAGGADTQYF; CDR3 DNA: TGTGCCAGCAGCTTGGGAGCGGGAGGAGCAGATACGCAGTATTTT
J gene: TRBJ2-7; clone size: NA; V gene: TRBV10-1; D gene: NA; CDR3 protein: CASSETTEPHEQYF; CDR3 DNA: TGCGCCAGCAGTGAGACTACGGAACCGCACGAGCAGTACTTC
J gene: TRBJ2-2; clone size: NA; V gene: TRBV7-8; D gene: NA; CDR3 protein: CAGHRGDVNTGELFF; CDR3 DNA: TGTGCCGGTCATAGGGGGGATGTGAACACCGGGGAGCTGTTTTTT
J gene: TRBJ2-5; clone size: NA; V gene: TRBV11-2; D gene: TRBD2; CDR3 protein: CASSLLRTSGSEETQYF; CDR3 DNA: TGTGCCAGCAGCTTGCTTCGGACTAGCGGGAGTGAAGAGACCCAGTACTTC
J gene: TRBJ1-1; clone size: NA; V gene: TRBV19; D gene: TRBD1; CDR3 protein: CASSPTGTLNTEAFF; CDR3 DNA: TGTGCCAGTAGCCCGACAGGGACCCTGAACACTGAAGCTTTCTTT
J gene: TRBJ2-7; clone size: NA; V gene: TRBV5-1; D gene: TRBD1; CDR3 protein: CASSRDRGLDEQYF; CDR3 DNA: TGCGCCAGCAGCAGGGACAGGGGGTTGGACGAGCAGTACTTC
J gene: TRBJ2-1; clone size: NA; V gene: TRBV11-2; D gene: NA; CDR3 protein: CASSLISVYNEQFF; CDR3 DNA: TGTGCCAGCAGCTTAATTAGCGTTTACAATGAGCAGTTCTTC
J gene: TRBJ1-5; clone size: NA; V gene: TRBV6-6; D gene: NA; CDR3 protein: CASTLWDGPSNQPQHF; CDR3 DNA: TGTGCCAGCACCTTATGGGACGGGCCTAGCAATCAGCCCCAGCATTTT
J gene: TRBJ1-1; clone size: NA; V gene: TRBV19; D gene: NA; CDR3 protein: CASSLDGNTEAFF; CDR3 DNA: TGTGCCAGTAGTCTGGACGGGAACACTGAAGCTTTCTTT
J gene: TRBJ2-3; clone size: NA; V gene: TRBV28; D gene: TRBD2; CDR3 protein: CASSSPPTSGSSEYF; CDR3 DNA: TGTGCCAGCAGTTCCCCCCCGACTAGCGGGAGTTCGGAGTATTTT
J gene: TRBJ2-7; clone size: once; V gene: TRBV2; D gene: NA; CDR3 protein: CASSVRRTYSYEQYF; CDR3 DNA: TGTGCCAGCAGTGTTCGGAGGACGTACTCCTACGAGCAGTACTTC
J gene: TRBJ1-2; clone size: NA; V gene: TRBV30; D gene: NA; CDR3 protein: CACPSTANYGYTF; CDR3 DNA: TGTGCCTGTCCCTCGACGGCTAACTATGGCTACACCTTC
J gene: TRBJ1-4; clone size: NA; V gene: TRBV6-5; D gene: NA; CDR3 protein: CASRLAGTPDKKLFF; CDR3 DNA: TGTGCCAGCAGGCTGGCGGGGACTCCCGATAAAAAACTGTTTTTT
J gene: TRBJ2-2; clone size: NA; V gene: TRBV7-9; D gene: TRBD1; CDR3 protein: CASSAGQGPGELFF; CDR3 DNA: TGTGCCAGCAGCGCCGGACAGGGGCCCGGGGAGCTGTTTTTT
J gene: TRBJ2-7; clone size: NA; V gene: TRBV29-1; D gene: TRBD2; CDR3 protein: CSAGLATREQYF; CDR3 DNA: TGCAGCGCGGGACTAGCCACAAGAGAGCAGTACTTC
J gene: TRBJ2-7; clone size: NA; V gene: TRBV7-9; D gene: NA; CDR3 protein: CASSAGGMGYYEQYF; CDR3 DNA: TGTGCCAGCAGCGCAGGGGGGATGGGCTACTACGAGCAGTACTTC
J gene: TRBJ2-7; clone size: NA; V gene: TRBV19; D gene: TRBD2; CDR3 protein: CASRTSGSYEQYF; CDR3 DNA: TGTGCCAGCCGGACTAGCGGATCCTACGAGCAGTACTTC
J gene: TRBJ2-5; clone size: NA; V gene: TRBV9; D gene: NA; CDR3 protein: CASSVTPQYQETQYF; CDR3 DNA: TGTGCCAGCAGCGTAACCCCGCAGTATCAAGAGACCCAGTACTTC
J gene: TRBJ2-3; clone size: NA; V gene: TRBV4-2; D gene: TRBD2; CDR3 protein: CASSQEGLAGGNTDTQYF; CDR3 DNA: TGTGCCAGCAGCCAAGAGGGACTAGCGGGAGGGAACACAGATACGCAGTATTTT
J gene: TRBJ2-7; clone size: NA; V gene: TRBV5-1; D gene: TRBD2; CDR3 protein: CASSLYGGFEYF; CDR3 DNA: TGCGCCAGCAGCTTGTACGGGGGGTTCGAGTACTTC
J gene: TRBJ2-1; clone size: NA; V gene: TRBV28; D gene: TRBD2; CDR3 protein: CASRALAGWGEQFF; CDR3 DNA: TGTGCCAGCAGAGCGCTAGCGGGATGGGGTGAGCAGTTCTTC
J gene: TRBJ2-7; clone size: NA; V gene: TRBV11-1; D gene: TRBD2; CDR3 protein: CASSLGLAGPESEQYF; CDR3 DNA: TGTGCCAGCAGCTTAGGGCTAGCGGGACCGGAAAGCGAGCAGTACTTC
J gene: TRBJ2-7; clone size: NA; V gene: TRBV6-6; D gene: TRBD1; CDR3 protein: CASLPDRATYEQYF; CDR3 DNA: TGTGCCAGCCTGCCTGACAGGGCAACCTACGAGCAGTACTTC
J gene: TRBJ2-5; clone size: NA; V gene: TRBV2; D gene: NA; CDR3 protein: CASTGPSGQETQYF; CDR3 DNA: TGTGCCAGCACCGGCCCCAGCGGCCAAGAGACCCAGTACTTC
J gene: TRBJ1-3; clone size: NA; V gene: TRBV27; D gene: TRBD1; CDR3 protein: CASSLSRTGGDTIYF; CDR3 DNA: TGTGCCAGCAGTTTATCGAGGACAGGGGGAGACACCATATATTTT
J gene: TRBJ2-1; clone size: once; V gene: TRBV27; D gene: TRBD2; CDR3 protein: CASSPGLAGGWAYNEQFF; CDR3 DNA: TGTGCCAGCAGCCCAGGACTAGCGGGAGGATGGGCCTACAATGAGCAGTTCTTC
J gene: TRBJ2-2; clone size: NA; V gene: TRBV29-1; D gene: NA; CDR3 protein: CSVTRTGELFF; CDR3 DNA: TGCAGCGTGACTCGCACCGGGGAGCTGTTTTTT
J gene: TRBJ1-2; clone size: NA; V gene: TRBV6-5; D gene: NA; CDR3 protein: CASSFQPSQIYGYTF; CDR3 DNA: TGTGCCAGCAGTTTCCAACCAAGCCAGATCTATGGCTACACCTTC
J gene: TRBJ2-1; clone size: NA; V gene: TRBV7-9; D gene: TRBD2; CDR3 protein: CASSLARGSSYNEQFF; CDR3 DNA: TGTGCCAGCAGCTTAGCGCGGGGGAGCTCCTACAATGAGCAGTTCTTC
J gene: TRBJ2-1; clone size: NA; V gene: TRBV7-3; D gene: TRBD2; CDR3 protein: CASSPGLAGVDEQFF; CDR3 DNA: TGTGCCAGCAGCCCAGGACTAGCGGGAGTCGATGAGCAGTTCTTC
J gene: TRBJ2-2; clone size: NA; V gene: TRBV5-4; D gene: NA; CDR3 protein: CASSNQSTGELFF; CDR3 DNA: TGTGCCAGCAGCAATCAATCCACCGGGGAGCTGTTTTTT
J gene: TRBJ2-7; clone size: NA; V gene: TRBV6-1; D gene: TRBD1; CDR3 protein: CASRPDGTGPYEQYF; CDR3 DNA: TGTGCCAGCAGACCTGACGGGACAGGACCATACGAGCAGTACTTC
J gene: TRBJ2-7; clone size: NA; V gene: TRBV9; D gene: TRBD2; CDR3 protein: CASSVGERGWEQYF; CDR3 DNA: TGTGCCAGCAGCGTAGGCGAGCGGGGGTGGGAGCAGTACTTC
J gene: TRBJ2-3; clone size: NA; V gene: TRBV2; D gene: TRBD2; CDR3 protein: CASKSGSSTDTQYF; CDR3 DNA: TGTGCCAGCAAAAGCGGGAGTAGCACAGATACGCAGTATTTT
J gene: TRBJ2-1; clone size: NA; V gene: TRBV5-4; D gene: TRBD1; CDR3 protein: CASSLSGTGINEQFF; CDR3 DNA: TGTGCCAGCAGCCTGAGCGGGACAGGGATAAATGAGCAGTTCTTC
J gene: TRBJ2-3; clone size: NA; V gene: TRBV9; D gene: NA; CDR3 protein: CASSDVGLSGDTQYF; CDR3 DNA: TGTGCCAGCAGCGACGTAGGACTTTCGGGAGATACGCAGTATTTT
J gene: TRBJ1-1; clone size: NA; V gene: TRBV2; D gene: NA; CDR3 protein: CAIPKGLATEAFF; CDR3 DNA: TGTGCCATACCCAAAGGGTTGGCCACTGAAGCTTTCTTT
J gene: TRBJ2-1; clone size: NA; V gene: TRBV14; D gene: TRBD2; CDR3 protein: CASSQLAGVNEQFF; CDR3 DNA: TGTGCCAGCAGCCAGTTAGCGGGAGTCAATGAGCAGTTCTTC
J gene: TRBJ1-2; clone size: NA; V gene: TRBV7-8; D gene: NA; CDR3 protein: CASSLRGSGYGYTF; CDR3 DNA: TGTGCCAGCAGCTTAAGGGGGTCTGGCTATGGCTACACCTTC